The clone carrying this TCR beta chain appeared many times. The antigen is undetermined. The record originates from a study of human T cells and chemical hapten exposure. Using its own MiXCR run on the RACE reads, TCRdb lists one record per CDR3 protein. The table has some 79,000 distinct CDR3 sequences, about 6.8% seen once. The V gene end was trimmed by 6 bases and the J gene end by 4 bases; junction bases not matched to a gene: 2. CDR1 is SQVTM and CDR2 is ANQGSEA in the germline V gene. The length of the CDR3 is 11 residues. The time point was: patch test 1, 2 weeks after DPC sensitization. Treatment meaning: therapeutic diphenylcyclopropenone sensitization with weekly scalp DPC. Points from the study as a whole: No shift was seen in TCRs above 1 in 1000 frequency with DPC sensitization. Donor immune responses may differ from healthy people's, since all donors had alopecia.

This receptor was identified in a young woman with alopecia areata. Some clones in this sample may be carry-over from other donors' samples. Sequencing was performed on whole blood, taken in connection with sensitization to the hapten diphenylcyclopropenone (DPC). The J gene is TRBJ1-1, the V gene TRBV29-1; 7 positions agree with TRBD1. The CDR3 DNA follows: TGCAGCGTCCCAGGGGGCACTGAAGCTTTCTTT. It specifies CSVPGGTEAFF.